This T cell receptor beta chain was observed in a study of a mutant IDH1 vaccine in newly diagnosed glioma. Profiled with immunoSEQ multiplex PCR; TCRdb holds only in-frame clones, not every one. The data show about 43,000 clones, about four fifths seen once. The CDR3 has 16 residues. V was clipped by 0 bases and J by 3 bases, with 16 bases between them. From germline, CDR1 is GTSNPN and CDR2 SVGIG (reference sequence). Time point of the sample: week 23, last vaccination. Vaccinated patients received 300 ug of mutant IDH1 20-mer peptide per dose, with topical imiquimod. Note on this clone: Its antigen is not known.

The sequences come from PBMCs, collected from a glioma patient whose treatment included an IDH1 peptide vaccine. V usage is TRBV30 and J usage is TRBJ2-3, with a weak D call TRBD2 (5 bases). The clonotype originates from a woman aged 18-35 years with glioma. Some clones in this sample may be carry-over from other donors' samples. The CDR3 here is CAWSVNARGQTDTQYF. CDR3 coding DNA: TGTGCCTGGAGTGTAAATGCTAGAGGGCAAACAGATACGCAGTATTTT. Full variable domain (remainder filled in from reference TRBV30 and TRBJ2-3): SQTIHQWPATLVQPVGSPLSLECTVEGTSNPNLYWYRQAAGRGLQLLFYSVGIGQISSEVPQNLSASRPQDRQFILSSKKLLLSDSGFYLCAWSVNARGQTDTQYFGPGTRLTVL.